The 4 T cell receptor beta chains in this list originate from one sample, sequenced in a study of CD8+CD57+ T cells in acquired aplastic anemia. Profiling that covered TCR beta VDJ and CDR3 relied on genomic DNA as its template. TCRdb independently ran MiXCR on the reads; one entry per CDR3 protein. The profile shows 65,000 or so distinct CDR3 sequences, around 55% of them singletons. Sequencing was carried out using sorted CD4+, CD8+, or CD8+CD57+ T cells (not recorded which) from PBMCs. The receptors were gathered from a human donor in good health, serving as a control.

This clonotype was counted once. The chain links TRBV19 to TRBJ2-3; a weak D match, TRBD1 (6 bases). The germline V gene has CDR1 LNHDA and CDR2 SQIVND (reference sequence). Trimming stripped 7 bases from V and 3 bases from J, with 11 bases between. The CDR3 length is 13 residues. The CDR3 reads CASTSTGTDTQYF. The CDR3 DNA reads TGTGCCAGTACCTCTACAGGGACAGATACGCAGTATTTT.

This clonotype was picked up many times. The chain couples TRBV14 to TRBJ2-5, with 7 bases matching TRBD1. The length of the CDR3 is 14 residues. Looked up from germline, CDR1 is SGHDN and CDR2 is FVKESK. The V and J ends lost 4 bases and 5 bases, in that order; junction bases with no gene match: 7. This CDR3 reads CASSRRQGWETQYF. Written as DNA, the CDR3 is TGTGCCAGCAGCCGGAGACAGGGATGGGAGACCCAGTACTTC.

In its sample, this clonotype was seen a few times. V and J are TRBV25-1 and TRBJ2-5, with D possibly being TRBD1 (5 bases). Trimming pared 1 base from V and 5 bases from J, leaving 14 bases between. The length of the CDR3 is 15 residues. Germline V gene data show CDR1 as MGHDK and CDR2 as SYGVNS. Written as DNA, the CDR3 is TGTGCCAGCAGTGAATTCCCAGGGTCGGGCGAGACCCAGTACTTC. This translates into CASSEFPGSGETQYF. The full variable domain, its missing parts supplied by reference TRBV25-1 and TRBJ2-5, is EADIYQTPRYLVIGTGKKITLECSQTMGHDKMYWYQQDPGMELHLIHYSYGVNSTEKGDLSSESTVSRIRTEHFPLTLESARPSHTSQYLCASSEFPGSGETQYFGPGTRLLVL.

The rearrangement joins TRBV19 to TRBJ2-5, with 7 bases aligning to TRBD1. The CDR3 is 13 amino acids. Losses at the gene ends were 5 bases for V and 5 bases for J; bases not matched to a gene: 5. Looked up from germline, CDR1 is LNHDA and CDR2 is SQIVND (reference sequence). CDR3 in amino acids: CASSAPGGETQYF. The CDR3 coding sequence is TGTGCCAGTAGTGCTCCAGGGGGTGAGACCCAGTACTTC.